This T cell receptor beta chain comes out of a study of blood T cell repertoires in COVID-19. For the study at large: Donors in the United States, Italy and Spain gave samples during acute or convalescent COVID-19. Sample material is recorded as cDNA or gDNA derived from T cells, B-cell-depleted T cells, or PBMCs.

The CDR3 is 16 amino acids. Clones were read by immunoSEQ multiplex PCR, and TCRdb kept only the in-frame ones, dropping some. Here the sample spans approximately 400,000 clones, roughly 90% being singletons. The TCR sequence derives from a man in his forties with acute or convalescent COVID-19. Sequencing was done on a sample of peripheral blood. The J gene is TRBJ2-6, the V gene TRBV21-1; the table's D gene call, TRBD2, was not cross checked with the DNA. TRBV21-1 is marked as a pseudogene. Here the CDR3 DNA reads TGTGCCAGCAGCAAATGGAGTCACTCTGGGGCCAACGTCCTGACTTTC. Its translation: CASSKWSHSGANVLTF.